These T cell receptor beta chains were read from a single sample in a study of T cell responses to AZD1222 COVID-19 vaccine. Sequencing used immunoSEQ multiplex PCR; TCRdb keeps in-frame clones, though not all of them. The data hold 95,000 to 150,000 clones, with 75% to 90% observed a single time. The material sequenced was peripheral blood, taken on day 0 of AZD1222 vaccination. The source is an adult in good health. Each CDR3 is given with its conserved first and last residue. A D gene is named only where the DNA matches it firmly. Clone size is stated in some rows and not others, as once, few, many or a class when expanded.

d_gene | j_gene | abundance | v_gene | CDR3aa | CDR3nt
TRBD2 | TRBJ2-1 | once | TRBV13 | CASSLALAGGYNEQFF | TGTGCCAGCAGCTTAGCCCTAGCGGGAGGGTACAATGAGCAGTTCTTC
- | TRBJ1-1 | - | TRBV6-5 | CASSYLGSPGAEAFF | TGTGCCAGCAGTTACTTAGGGTCCCCGGGTGCTGAAGCTTTCTTT
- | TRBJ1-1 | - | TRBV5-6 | CASSPLGGDTEAFF | TGTGCCAGCAGCCCCCTGGGGGGGGACACTGAAGCTTTCTTT
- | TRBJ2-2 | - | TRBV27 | CASSFVGDTGELFF | TGTGCCAGCAGTTTCGTCGGAGACACCGGGGAGCTGTTTTTT
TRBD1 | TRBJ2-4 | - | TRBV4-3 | CASSQATGVGLGIQYF | TGCGCCAGCAGCCAAGCTACAGGGGTGGGATTAGGCATTCAGTACTTC
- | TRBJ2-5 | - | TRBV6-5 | CASSYFAGGGQETQYF | TGTGCCAGCAGTTACTTCGCAGGAGGCGGACAAGAGACCCAGTACTTC
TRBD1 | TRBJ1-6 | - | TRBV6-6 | CASSPTGTGGSNSPLHF | TGTGCCAGCAGTCCGACCGGGACAGGGGGCTCTAATTCACCCCTCCACTTT
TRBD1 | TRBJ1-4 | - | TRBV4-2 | CASSLGQGHVATNEKLFF | TGTGCCAGCAGCCTCGGACAGGGCCACGTTGCAACTAATGAAAAACTGTTTTTT
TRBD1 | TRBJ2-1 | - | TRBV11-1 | CASSWDRVSYNEQFF | TGTGCCAGCAGTTGGGACAGGGTATCCTACAATGAGCAGTTCTTC
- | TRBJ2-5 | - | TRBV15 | CATSISPGPGETQYF | TGTGCCACCAGCATATCGCCCGGGCCGGGAGAGACCCAGTACTTC
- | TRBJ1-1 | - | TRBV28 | CASSLGGGAWERTEAFF | TGTGCCAGCAGTTTAGGCGGCGGGGCCTGGGAACGTACTGAAGCTTTCTTT
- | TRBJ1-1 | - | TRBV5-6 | CASSYWDRSLEAFF | TGTGCCAGCAGCTACTGGGACCGTAGTTTGGAAGCTTTCTTT
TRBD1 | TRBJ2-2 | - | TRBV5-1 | CASSPLDRATGELFF | TGCGCCAGCAGCCCCCTGGACAGGGCCACCGGGGAGCTGTTTTTT
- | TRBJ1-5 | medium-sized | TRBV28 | CASSFVRLNQPQHF | TGTGCCAGCAGTTTTGTCCGGCTCAATCAGCCCCAGCATTTT
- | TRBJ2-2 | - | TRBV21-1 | CASSARQGAPNTGELFF | TGTGCCAGCAGCGCTCGACAGGGGGCCCCGAACACCGGGGAGCTGTTTTTT
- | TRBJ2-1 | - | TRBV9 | CASSLTSGLGYNEQFF | TGTGCCAGCAGCTTGACGTCGGGACTGGGATACAATGAGCAGTTCTTC
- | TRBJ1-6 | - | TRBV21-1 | CASSKVRQGANSPLHF | TGTGCCAGCAGCAAAGTCAGGCAGGGGGCCAATTCACCCCTCCACTTT
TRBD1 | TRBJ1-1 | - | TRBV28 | CASSLTGDEMNTEAFF | TGTGCCAGCAGTCTTACAGGGGATGAGATGAACACTGAAGCTTTCTTT
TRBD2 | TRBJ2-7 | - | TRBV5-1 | CASSPLSGAVFEQYF | TGCGCCAGCAGCCCTCTTAGCGGGGCTGTTTTCGAGCAGTACTTC
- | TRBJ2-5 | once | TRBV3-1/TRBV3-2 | CASSRQGAGVETQYF | TGTGCCAGCAGCCGCCAGGGGGCGGGGGTTGAGACCCAGTACTTC
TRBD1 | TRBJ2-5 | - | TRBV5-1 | CASSLFPGGEETQYF | TGCGCCAGCAGCTTGTTCCCAGGGGGTGAAGAGACCCAGTACTTC
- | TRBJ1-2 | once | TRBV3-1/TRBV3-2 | CASSQEFPNTGYGYTF | TGTGCCAGCAGCCAAGAATTCCCTAACACAGGCTATGGCTACACCTTC
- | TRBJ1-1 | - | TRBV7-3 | CASSLLVNTEAFF | TGTGCCAGCAGCTTACTAGTTAACACTGAAGCTTTCTTT
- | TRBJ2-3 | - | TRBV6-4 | CASSDRVGGTDTQYF | TGTGCCAGCAGTGACAGGGTTGGGGGCACAGATACGCAGTATTTT
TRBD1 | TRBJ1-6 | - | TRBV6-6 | CASSYLRTGDNSPLHF | TGTGCCAGCAGTTACCTAAGGACAGGCGATAATTCACCCCTCCACTTT